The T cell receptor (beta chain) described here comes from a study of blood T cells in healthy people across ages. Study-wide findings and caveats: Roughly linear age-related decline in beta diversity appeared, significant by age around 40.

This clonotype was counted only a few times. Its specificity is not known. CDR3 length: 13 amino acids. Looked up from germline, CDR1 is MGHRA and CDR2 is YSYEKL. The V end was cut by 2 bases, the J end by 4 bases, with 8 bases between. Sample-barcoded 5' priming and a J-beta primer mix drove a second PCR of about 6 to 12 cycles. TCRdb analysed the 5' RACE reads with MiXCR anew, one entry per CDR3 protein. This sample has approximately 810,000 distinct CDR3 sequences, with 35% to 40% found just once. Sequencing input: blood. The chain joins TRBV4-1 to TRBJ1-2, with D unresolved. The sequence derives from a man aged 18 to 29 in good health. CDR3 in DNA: TGCGCCAGCAGCCAATCGAGGGCCTATGGCTACACCTTC. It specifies CASSQSRAYGYTF.